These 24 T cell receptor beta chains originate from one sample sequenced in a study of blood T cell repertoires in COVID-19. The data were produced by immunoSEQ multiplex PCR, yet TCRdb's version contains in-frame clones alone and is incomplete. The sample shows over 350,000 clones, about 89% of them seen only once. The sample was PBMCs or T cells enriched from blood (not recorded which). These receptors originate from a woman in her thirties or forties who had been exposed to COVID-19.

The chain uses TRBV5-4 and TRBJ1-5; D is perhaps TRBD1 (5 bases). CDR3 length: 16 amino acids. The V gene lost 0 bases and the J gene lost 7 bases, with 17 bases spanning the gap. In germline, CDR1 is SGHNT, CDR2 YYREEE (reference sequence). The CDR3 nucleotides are TGTGCCAGCAGCTTGGCTAGCGGGGACGGTTACCAGCCCCAGCATTTT. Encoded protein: CASSLASGDGYQPQHF.

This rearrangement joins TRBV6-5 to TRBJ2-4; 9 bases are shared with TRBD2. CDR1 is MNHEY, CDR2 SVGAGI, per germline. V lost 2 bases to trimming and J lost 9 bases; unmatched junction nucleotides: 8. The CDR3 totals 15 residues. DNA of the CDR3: TGTGCCAGCAGTTACCCGGCTAGCGGGACCGGCATTCAGTACTTC. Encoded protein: CASSYPASGTGIQYF.

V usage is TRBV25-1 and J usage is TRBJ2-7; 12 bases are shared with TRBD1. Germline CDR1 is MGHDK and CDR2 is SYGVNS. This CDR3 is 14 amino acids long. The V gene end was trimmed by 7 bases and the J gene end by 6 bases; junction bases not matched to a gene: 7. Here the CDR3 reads CASKTGTGGSEQYF. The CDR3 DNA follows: TGTGCCAGCAAGACCGGGACAGGGGGCAGCGAGCAGTACTTC.

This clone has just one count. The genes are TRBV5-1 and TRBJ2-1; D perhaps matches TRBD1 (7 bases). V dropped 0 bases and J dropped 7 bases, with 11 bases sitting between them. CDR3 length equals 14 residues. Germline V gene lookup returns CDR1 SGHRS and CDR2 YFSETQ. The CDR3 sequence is CASSLAAGGNEQFF. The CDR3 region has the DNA TGCGCCAGCAGCTTGGCCGCAGGGGGGAATGAGCAGTTCTTC.

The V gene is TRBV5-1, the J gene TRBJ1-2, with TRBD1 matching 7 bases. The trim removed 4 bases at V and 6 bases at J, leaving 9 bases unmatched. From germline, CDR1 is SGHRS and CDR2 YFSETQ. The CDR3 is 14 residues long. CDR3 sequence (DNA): TGCGCCAGCAGCGACGCCGGGACAGTTAATGGCTACACCTTC. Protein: CASSDAGTVNGYTF.

CDR3 loop: CASSLGGGLNTEAFF. The CDR3 DNA follows: TGTGCCAGCAGTCTCGGAGGAGGGTTAAACACTGAAGCTTTCTTT. The gene calls are TRBV6-2 or TRBV6-3 and TRBJ1-1; D is uncertain. Germline CDR1 reads MNHEY; CDR2 reads SVGEGT. The CDR3 spans 15 residues. The ends were cut back, 5 bases at V and 2 bases at J, with 15 bases in the middle.

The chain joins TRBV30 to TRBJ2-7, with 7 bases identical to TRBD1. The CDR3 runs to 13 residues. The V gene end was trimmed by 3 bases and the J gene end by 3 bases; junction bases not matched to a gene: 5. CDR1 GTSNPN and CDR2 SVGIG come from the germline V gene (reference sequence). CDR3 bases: TGTGCCTGGAGCCGAGACAGGGACTACGAGCAGTACTTC. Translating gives CAWSRDRDYEQYF.

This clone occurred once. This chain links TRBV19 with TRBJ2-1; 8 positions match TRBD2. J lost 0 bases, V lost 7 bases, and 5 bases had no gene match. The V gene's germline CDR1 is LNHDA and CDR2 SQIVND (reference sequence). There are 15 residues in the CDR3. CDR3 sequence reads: CASKLAGSSYNEQFF. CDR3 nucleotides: TGTGCCAGTAAGTTAGCGGGATCCTCCTACAATGAGCAGTTCTTC. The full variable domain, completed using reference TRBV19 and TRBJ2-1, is DGGITQSPKYLFRKEGQNVTLSCEQNLNHDAMYWYRQDPGQGLRLIYYSQIVNDFQKGDIAEGYSVSREKKESFPLTVTSAQKNPTAFYLCASKLAGSSYNEQFFGPGTRLTVL.

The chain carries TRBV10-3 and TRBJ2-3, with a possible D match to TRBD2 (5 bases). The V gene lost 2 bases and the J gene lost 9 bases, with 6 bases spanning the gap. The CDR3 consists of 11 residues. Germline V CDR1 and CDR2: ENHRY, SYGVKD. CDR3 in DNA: TGTGCCATCAGTGAGCCGGGGACGCAGTATTTT. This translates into CAISEPGTQYF.

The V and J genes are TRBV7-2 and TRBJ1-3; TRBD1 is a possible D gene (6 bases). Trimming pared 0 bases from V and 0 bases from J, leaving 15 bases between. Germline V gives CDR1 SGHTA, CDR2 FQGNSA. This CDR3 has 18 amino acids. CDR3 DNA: TGTGCCAGCAGCTTAGCTGGCAGGGGAGTCCGCTCTGGAAACACCATATATTTT. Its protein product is CASSLAGRGVRSGNTIYF.

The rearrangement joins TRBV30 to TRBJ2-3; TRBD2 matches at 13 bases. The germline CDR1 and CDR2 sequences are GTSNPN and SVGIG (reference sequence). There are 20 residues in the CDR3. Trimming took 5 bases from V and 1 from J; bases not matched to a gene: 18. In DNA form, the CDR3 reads TGTGCCTGGGATTTCGGGACTAGCGGGATCGGTATGGTGGGCACAGATACGCAGTATTTT. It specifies CAWDFGTSGIGMVGTDTQYF.

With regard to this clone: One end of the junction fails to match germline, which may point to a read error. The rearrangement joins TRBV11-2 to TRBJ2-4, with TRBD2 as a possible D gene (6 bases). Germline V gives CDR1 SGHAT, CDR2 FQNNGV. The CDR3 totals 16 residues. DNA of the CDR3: TGTGCCAGCAGCTCACCGACCGGGACTGCATTCTCAATTCCGTACTTC. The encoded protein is CASSSPTGTAFSIPYF.

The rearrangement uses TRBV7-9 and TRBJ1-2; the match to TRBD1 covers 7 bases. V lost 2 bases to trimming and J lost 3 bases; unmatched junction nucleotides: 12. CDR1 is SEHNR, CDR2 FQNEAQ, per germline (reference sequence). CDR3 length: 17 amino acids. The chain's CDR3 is CASSLRSGGPQDYGYTF. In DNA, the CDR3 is TGTGCCAGCAGCTTAAGGTCAGGGGGGCCACAAGACTATGGCTACACCTTC.

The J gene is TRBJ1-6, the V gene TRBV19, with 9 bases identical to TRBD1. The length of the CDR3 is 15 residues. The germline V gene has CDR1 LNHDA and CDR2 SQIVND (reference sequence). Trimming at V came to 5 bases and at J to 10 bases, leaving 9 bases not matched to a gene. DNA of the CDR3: TGTGCCAGTAGTTCGCCGGGACAGGGAAGGTCACCCCTCCACTTT. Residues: CASSSPGQGRSPLHF.

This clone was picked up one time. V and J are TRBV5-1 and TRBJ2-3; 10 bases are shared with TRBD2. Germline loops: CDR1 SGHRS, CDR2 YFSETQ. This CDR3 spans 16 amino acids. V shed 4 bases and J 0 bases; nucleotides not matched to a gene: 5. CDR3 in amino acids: CASSTLLAGSTDTQYF. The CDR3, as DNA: TGCGCCAGCAGCACCTTACTAGCGGGGAGCACAGATACGCAGTATTTT.

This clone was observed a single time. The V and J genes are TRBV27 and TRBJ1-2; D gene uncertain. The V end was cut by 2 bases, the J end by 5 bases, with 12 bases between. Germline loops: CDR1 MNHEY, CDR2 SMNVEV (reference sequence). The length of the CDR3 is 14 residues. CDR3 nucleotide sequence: TGTGCCAGCAGTTTAAATGGCCCCGGGTATGGCTACACCTTC. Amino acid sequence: CASSLNGPGYGYTF.

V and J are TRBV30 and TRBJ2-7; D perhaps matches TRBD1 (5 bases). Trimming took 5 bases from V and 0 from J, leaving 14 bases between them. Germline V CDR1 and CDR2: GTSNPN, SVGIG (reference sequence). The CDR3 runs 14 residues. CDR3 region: CAWGASPNSYEQYF. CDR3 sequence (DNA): TGTGCCTGGGGGGCCTCCCCCAACTCCTACGAGCAGTACTTC.

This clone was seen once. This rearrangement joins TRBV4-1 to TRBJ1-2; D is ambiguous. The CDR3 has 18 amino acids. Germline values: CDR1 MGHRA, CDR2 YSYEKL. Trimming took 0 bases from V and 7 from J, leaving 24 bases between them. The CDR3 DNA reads TGCGCCAGCAGCCAAGACATACCCGGCCCCCGAGGTTTAGGTGGCTACACCTTC. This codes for CASSQDIPGPRGLGGYTF.

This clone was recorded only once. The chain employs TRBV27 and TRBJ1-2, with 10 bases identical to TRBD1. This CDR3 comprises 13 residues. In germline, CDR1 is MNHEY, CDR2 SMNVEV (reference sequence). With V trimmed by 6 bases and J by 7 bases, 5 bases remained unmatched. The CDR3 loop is CASRRDRGAGYTF. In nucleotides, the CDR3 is TGTGCCAGCAGGCGGGACAGGGGAGCTGGCTACACCTTC.

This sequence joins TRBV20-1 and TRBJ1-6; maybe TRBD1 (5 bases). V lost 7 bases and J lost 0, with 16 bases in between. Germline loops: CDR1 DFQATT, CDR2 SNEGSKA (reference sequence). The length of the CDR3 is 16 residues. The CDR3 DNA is TGCAGTGTTAGTCGGGGGTCAAGCTCCTATAATTCACCCCTCCACTTT. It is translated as CSVSRGSSSYNSPLHF.

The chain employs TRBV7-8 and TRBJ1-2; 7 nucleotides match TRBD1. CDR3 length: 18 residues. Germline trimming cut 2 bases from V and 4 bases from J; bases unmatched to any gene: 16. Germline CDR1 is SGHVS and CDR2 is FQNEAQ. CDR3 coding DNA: TGTGCCAGCAGCTTACATGGCAGGGGGGAAGTTGAGGTCTATGGCTACACCTTC. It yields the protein CASSLHGRGEVEVYGYTF.

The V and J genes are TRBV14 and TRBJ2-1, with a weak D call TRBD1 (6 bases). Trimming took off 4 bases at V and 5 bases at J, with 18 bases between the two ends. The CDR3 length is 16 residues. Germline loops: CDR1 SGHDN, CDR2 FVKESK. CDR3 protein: CASSRRDIRPDNEQFF. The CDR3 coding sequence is TGTGCCAGCAGCCGCCGGGACATTAGACCTGACAATGAGCAGTTCTTC.

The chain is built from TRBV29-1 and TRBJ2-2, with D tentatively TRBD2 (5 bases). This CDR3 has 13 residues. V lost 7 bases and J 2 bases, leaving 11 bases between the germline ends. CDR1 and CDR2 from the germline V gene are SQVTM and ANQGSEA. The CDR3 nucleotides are TGCAGCGGATGGACTGAAAACACCGGGGAGCTGTTTTTT. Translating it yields CSGWTENTGELFF.

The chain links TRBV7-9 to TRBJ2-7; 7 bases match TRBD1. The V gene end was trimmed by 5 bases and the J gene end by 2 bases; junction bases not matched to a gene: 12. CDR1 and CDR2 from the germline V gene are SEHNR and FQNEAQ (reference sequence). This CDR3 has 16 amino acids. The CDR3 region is CASSQKTGWSTYEQYF. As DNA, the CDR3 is TGTGCCAGCAGCCAGAAGACAGGGTGGTCGACCTACGAGCAGTACTTC.